The 7 T cell receptor beta chains below all came from one sample that was sequenced in a study of blood T cell repertoires in COVID-19. The repertoire was sequenced with immunoSEQ multiplex PCR; TCRdb's copy has only in-frame clones and lacks some. The sample has approximately 210,000 clones, about nine tenths seen once. Sequencing was done on a sample of peripheral blood. These receptors all come from a man in his forties or fifties with COVID-19, enrolled during active disease.

The chain uses TRBV12-5 and TRBJ1-5, with a possible D match to TRBD1 (6 bases). The CDR3 has 12 amino acids. Looked up from germline, CDR1 is LGHNT and CDR2 is FRNRAP. Trimming pared 8 bases from V and 4 bases from J, leaving 9 bases between. The chain's CDR3 is CASCQGNQPQHF. CDR3 nucleotides: TGTGCTAGTTGCCAGGGGAATCAGCCCCAGCATTTT.

The genes are TRBV19 and TRBJ2-7; 9 bases map to TRBD1. This CDR3 has 15 residues. Trimming took 4 bases from V and 3 from J; bases not matched to a gene: 7. From germline, CDR1 is LNHDA and CDR2 SQIVND (reference sequence). CDR3 nucleotide sequence: TGTGCCAGTAGTACTGCCGGGACAGGGTTCTACGAGCAGTACTTC. This gives the protein CASSTAGTGFYEQYF.

The rearrangement uses TRBV6-1 and TRBJ1-5; D might be TRBD1 (6 bases). The V end was cut by 0 bases, the J end by 3 bases, with 9 bases between. CDR1 MNHNS and CDR2 SASEGT come from the germline V gene. The CDR3 spans 15 residues. The CDR3 sequence is CASSEAWTVNQPQHF. The CDR3 DNA follows: TGTGCCAGCAGTGAAGCTTGGACAGTCAATCAGCCCCAGCATTTT.

The chain employs TRBV11-2 and TRBJ1-1; no clear D gene. The germline gives CDR1 SGHAT, CDR2 FQNNGV. This CDR3 is 14 amino acids long. With 4 bases removed from V and 5 bases from J, the gap between germline ends came to 14 bases. As DNA, the CDR3 is TGTGCCAGCAGCTCCCAGGTGCGGGATACTGAAGCTTTCTTT. It is translated as CASSSQVRDTEAFF.

CDR3 bases: TGTGCCAGCAGTTACATGAGTGGCAATCAGCCCCAGCATTTT. This sequence encodes CASSYMSGNQPQHF. The chain combines TRBV6-2 or TRBV6-3 with TRBJ1-5; D ambiguous. The CDR3 contains 14 residues. V was clipped by 2 bases and J by 2 bases, with 7 bases between them. Germline CDR1 reads MNHEY; CDR2 reads SVGEGT.

Only one count was recorded for this clone. The chain has TRBV18 and TRBJ1-3; TRBD1 is a possible D gene (5 bases). Trimming stripped 4 bases from V and 6 bases from J, with 19 bases between. CDR3 length equals 16 residues. CDR1 KGHSH and CDR2 LQKENI come from the germline V gene. Here the CDR3 reads CASSLDRQPNLNTIYF. DNA of the CDR3: TGTGCCAGCTCACTCGACAGACAACCGAATTTAAACACCATATATTTT.

The CDR3 coding sequence is TGTGCCAGCAGTGAAAGGCAGGGGGCAAATGGCTACACCTTC. This translates into CASSERQGANGYTF. The chain couples TRBV6-1 to TRBJ1-2; 8 positions agree with TRBD1. J was trimmed by 6 bases and V by 2 bases; bases with no gene match: 5. This CDR3 is 14 amino acids long. Germline V CDR1 and CDR2: MNHNS, SASEGT.